A single sample is the source of the 20 T cell receptor beta chains below, sequenced in a study of CD8+ T cells in alopecia areata. The authors extracted RNA and reverse transcribed it into cDNA as the sequencing template. Sequenced by immunoSEQ multiplex PCR; TCRdb stores in-frame clones only, minus some. The sample has fewer than 200,000 clones, roughly 70% seen once. Sequencing used CD8+ T cells sorted from blood, obtained at week 0. Source of these receptors: a human donor with alopecia areata.

The chain uses TRBV4-1 and TRBJ2-1; D gene uncertain. V was cut by 1 base and J by 1 base, with 11 bases left in between. Germline V gene sequence: CDR1 MGHRA, CDR2 YSYEKL. This CDR3 has 16 residues. This CDR3 reads CASSQGPVGSYNEQFF. DNA for the CDR3: TGCGCCAGCAGCCAAGGTCCGGTCGGATCCTACAATGAGCAGTTCTTC.

The chain combines TRBV7-6 with TRBJ1-1; D remains unclear. Germline V gene lookup returns CDR1 SGHVS and CDR2 FNYEAQ. The V and J ends lost 2 bases and 2 bases respectively, with 6 bases between them. This CDR3 spans 13 amino acids. The CDR3 bases are TGTGCCAGCAGCTTATCAGATAACACTGAAGCTTTCTTT. It specifies CASSLSDNTEAFF.

This clone has a single count. The rearrangement uses TRBV7-6 and TRBJ1-1; 7 bases fit TRBD1. CDR1 is SGHVS and CDR2 is FNYEAQ in the germline V gene. After removal of 1 base from V and 0 bases from J, the junction contained 8 bases not matched to a gene. The CDR3 is made up of 17 amino acids. The CDR3 loop reads CASSLGQGVGMNTEAFF. CDR3 nucleotides: TGTGCCAGCAGCTTAGGACAGGGAGTGGGTATGAACACTGAAGCTTTCTTT.

The rearrangement links TRBV5-1 to TRBJ2-3; D call uncertain. Deletions cut 0 bases from V and 2 bases from J, with 4 bases between. This CDR3 is 13 amino acids long. CDR1 and CDR2 (germline): SGHRS, YFSETQ. In DNA, the CDR3 is TGCGCCAGCAGCTTGGATCACACAGATACGCAGTATTTT. It specifies CASSLDHTDTQYF.

In its sample, this clone was seen a few times. The chain has TRBV30 and TRBJ2-2; 9 bases line up with TRBD1. CDR1 GTSNPN and CDR2 SVGIG come from the germline V gene (reference sequence). V lost 4 bases to trimming and J lost 6 bases; unmatched junction nucleotides: 9. The CDR3 extends over 15 amino acids. DNA for the CDR3: TGTGCCTGGAACTGGGACAGGGATGATCCCGGGGAGCTGTTTTTT. Amino acid sequence: CAWNWDRDDPGELFF.

This clone turned up a few times. V usage is TRBV7-9 and J usage is TRBJ1-1, with a weak D call TRBD1 (5 bases). CDR1 is SEHNR and CDR2 is FQNEAQ in the germline V gene (reference sequence). The CDR3 consists of 14 residues. With 1 base removed from V and 1 base from J, the gap between germline ends came to 7 bases. CDR3 loop: CASSLVQGNTEAFF. The CDR3 DNA is TGTGCCAGCAGCTTAGTTCAGGGGAACACTGAAGCTTTCTTT.

The count of this clone is one. V usage is TRBV11-2 and J usage is TRBJ2-5; no clear D gene. Germline loops: CDR1 SGHAT, CDR2 FQNNGV. The CDR3 has 14 amino acids. The V and J ends lost 0 bases and 5 bases respectively, with 10 bases between them. The CDR3 sequence is CASSLDGSRETQYF. The CDR3 DNA follows: TGTGCCAGCAGCTTAGATGGTAGCCGGGAGACCCAGTACTTC.

The rearrangement links TRBV29-1 to TRBJ1-1; D call uncertain. Per the germline V gene, CDR1 is SQVTM and CDR2 is ANQGSEA. This CDR3 is 10 amino acids long. Trimming removed 7 bases at V and 4 bases at J, with 7 bases between. CDR3 nucleotide sequence: TGCAGCGCCTCCGTCACTGAAGCTTTCTTT. Encoded protein: CSASVTEAFF. The full variable domain, its missing parts supplied by reference TRBV29-1 and TRBJ1-1, is SAVISQKPSRDICQRGTSLTIQCQVDSQVTMMFWYRQQPGQSLTLIATANQGSEATYESGFVIDKFPISRPNLTFSTLTVSNMSPEDSSIYLCSASVTEAFFGQGTRLTVV.

This chain uses TRBV30 with TRBJ1-5; TRBD1 agrees at 7 bases. The CDR3 is 15 residues long. Per the germline V gene, CDR1 is GTSNPN and CDR2 is SVGIG (reference sequence). Trimming at V came to 1 base and at J to 6 bases, leaving 9 bases not matched to a gene. Here the CDR3 DNA reads TGTGCCTGGAGTGATGACAGGGTAGTGGCTCAGCCCCAGCATTTT. As protein: CAWSDDRVVAQPQHF.

The V and J genes are TRBV29-1 and TRBJ2-3, with TRBD2 matching over 12 bases. CDR1 is SQVTM, CDR2 ANQGSEA, per germline. The CDR3 length is 17 residues. Trimming cost V 3 bases and J 0 bases; bases outside gene matches: 7. The CDR3 DNA sequence: TGCAGCGTTGACGGGCTAGCGGGGGGGCAAAGCACAGATACGCAGTATTTT. Translation gives CSVDGLAGGQSTDTQYF.

The chain is built from TRBV19 and TRBJ2-1; weak D call: TRBD1 (7 bases). V lost 7 bases, J lost 11 bases, and 18 bases lay in between. This CDR3 contains 13 residues. CDR1 LNHDA and CDR2 SQIVND come from the germline V gene (reference sequence). The CDR3 DNA follows: TGTGCCAGTAACGACCCCGGGGGACAGCAGCAGTTCTTC. This codes for CASNDPGGQQQFF.

This clone was seen only once. The gene calls are TRBV11-1 and TRBJ2-5, with 7 bases aligning to TRBD1. The CDR3 has 14 amino acids. Germline CDR1 is SGHAT and CDR2 is FQDESV (reference sequence). Trimming took 6 bases from V and 2 from J; bases not matched to a gene: 6. The CDR3 region has the DNA TGTGCCAGCAGGAACAACAGGGGACAAGAGACCCAGTACTTC. Its protein is CASRNNRGQETQYF.

The rearrangement joins TRBV29-1 to TRBJ2-1; maybe TRBD1 (5 bases). This CDR3 has 15 residues. Germline V gives CDR1 SQVTM, CDR2 ANQGSEA. The V and J ends lost 6 bases and 6 bases respectively, with 21 bases between them. CDR3 residues: CSVKWSDKRFNEQFF. CDR3 sequence (DNA): TGCAGCGTGAAATGGTCGGACAAGCGCTTCAATGAGCAGTTCTTC.

This chain connects TRBV6-5 to TRBJ1-4, with D hard to call. V was clipped by 2 bases and J by 5 bases, with 9 bases between them. The germline gives CDR1 MNHEY, CDR2 SVGAGI. The CDR3 covers 14 residues. For the CDR3, the DNA is TGTGCCAGCAGTTACACAGTGAGAAATGAAAAACTGTTTTTT. Translated, it gives CASSYTVRNEKLFF.

This chain uses TRBV7-9 with TRBJ1-1; D gene unclear. CDR3 size: 11 residues. V dropped 5 bases and J dropped 7 bases, with 8 bases sitting between them. Germline values: CDR1 SEHNR, CDR2 FQNEAQ (reference sequence). This CDR3 reads CASSRGVEAFF. The CDR3 DNA reads as TGTGCCAGCAGCCGGGGTGTTGAAGCTTTCTTT.

The chain recombines TRBV9 with TRBJ1-5; D call uncertain. The CDR3 totals 15 residues. Germline-derived CDR1 and CDR2 are SGDLS and YYNGEE. V was trimmed by 0 bases and J by 4 bases, leaving 11 bases between them. This CDR3 is CASSVGGTANQPQHF. CDR3 sequence (DNA): TGTGCCAGCAGCGTAGGTGGAACAGCAAATCAGCCCCAGCATTTT.

In its sample, this clone was seen a few times. This chain links TRBV7-6 with TRBJ2-3; 7 positions match TRBD2. The germline V gene has CDR1 SGHVS and CDR2 FNYEAQ. V gave up 1 base and J gave up 2 bases; unmatched junction bases: 3. This CDR3 has 15 amino acids. CDR3 loop: CASSLGEGYTDTQYF. CDR3 sequence (DNA): TGTGCCAGCAGCTTAGGGGAGGGGTACACAGATACGCAGTATTTT.

The genes are TRBV5-6 and TRBJ2-1; D unresolved. Germline V gene sequence: CDR1 SGHDT, CDR2 YYEEEE. V was clipped by 1 base and J by 9 bases, with 8 bases between them. This CDR3 has 12 amino acids. For the CDR3, the DNA is TGTGCCAGCAGCTTGTCTAGGGCTGAGCAGTTCTTC. Its translation is CASSLSRAEQFF.

Note on this clone: The same CDR3 can be traced to other DNA sequences in this sample. V and J are TRBV29-1 and TRBJ1-5; 7 bases line up with TRBD1. This CDR3 spans 12 amino acids. Germline-derived CDR1 and CDR2 are SQVTM and ANQGSEA. The V and J ends lost 4 bases and 5 bases, in that order; junction bases with no gene match: 2. The DNA for the CDR3 is TGCAGCGTTGCCACAGGGGATCAGCCCCAGCATTTT. This sequence encodes CSVATGDQPQHF.

The rearrangement uses TRBV4-1 and TRBJ2-5; 8 bases map to TRBD1. V lost 3 bases and J lost 2; bases outside the gene matches: 11. CDR1 is MGHRA, CDR2 YSYEKL, per germline. This CDR3 contains 17 residues. The CDR3 sequence: CASSQGPTGVIQETQYF. As DNA, the CDR3 is TGCGCCAGCAGCCAGGGGCCGACAGGGGTTATTCAAGAGACCCAGTACTTC.